These 20 T cell receptor beta chains were all obtained from the same sample, sequenced in a study of T cell responses to AZD1222 COVID-19 vaccine. TCRdb's copy holds only in-frame clones and misses some; the assay was immunoSEQ multiplex PCR. The sample holds some 160,000 clones, around nine tenths seen once. Sequencing was performed on peripheral blood, taken on day 0 of AZD1222 vaccination. These receptors all stem from an adult in good health.

The gene calls are TRBV18 and TRBJ1-1; weak D call: TRBD1 (5 bases). The V and J ends lost 5 bases and 12 bases respectively, with 19 bases between them. CDR3 length: 13 residues. Germline lookup yields CDR1 KGHSH and CDR2 LQKENI. CDR3 region: CASSTTGGQTSFF. CDR3 in DNA: TGTGCCAGCTCAACTACAGGAGGCCAAACGTCTTTCTTT.

This sequence joins TRBV18 and TRBJ1-1; D possibly corresponds to TRBD1 (5 bases). The CDR3 is made up of 12 amino acids. CDR1 and CDR2 from the germline V gene are KGHSH and LQKENI. Trimming pared 6 bases from V and 3 bases from J, leaving 8 bases between. The CDR3 spells CASSPGYTEAFF. CDR3 nucleotides: TGTGCCAGCTCCCCAGGGTACACTGAAGCTTTCTTT.

The genes are TRBV9 and TRBJ1-3; tentative D call: TRBD1 (5 bases). V was trimmed by 7 bases and J by 0 bases, leaving 11 bases between them. This CDR3 spans 14 amino acids. Germline V gives CDR1 SGDLS, CDR2 YYNGEE. The CDR3 loop reads CASSGRTSGNTIYF. The CDR3 nucleotides read TGTGCCAGCTCGGGACGGACCTCTGGAAACACCATATATTTT.

This sequence joins TRBV4-2 and TRBJ2-2; weak D call: TRBD2 (5 bases). In germline, CDR1 is LGHNA, CDR2 YNFKEQ. The V end was cut by 4 bases, the J end by 0 bases, with 9 bases between. This CDR3 is 15 amino acids long. For the CDR3, the DNA is TGTGCCAGCAGCCGGGGAGCAGCGAACACCGGGGAGCTGTTTTTT. Its translation: CASSRGAANTGELFF.

The V gene is TRBV10-3, the J gene TRBJ2-2; no definite D call. Germline values: CDR1 ENHRY, CDR2 SYGVKD. The CDR3 sequence is 17 residues long. Trimming took off 3 bases at V and 4 bases at J, with 18 bases between the two ends. CDR3 protein: CAISDYEQPRVTGELFF. CDR3 nucleotides: TGTGCCATCAGTGATTATGAACAGCCTCGAGTCACCGGGGAGCTGTTTTTT.

The chain uses TRBV7-9 and TRBJ1-2; D may be TRBD1 (6 bases). Looked up from germline, CDR1 is SEHNR and CDR2 is FQNEAQ (reference sequence). V lost 0 bases to trimming and J lost 5 bases, with 10 bases between them. The CDR3 covers 14 residues. The CDR3 DNA follows: TGTGCCAGCAGCTTAGCGGGGGCAGCTTATGGCTACACCTTC. Residues: CASSLAGAAYGYTF.

The chain is built from TRBV5-1 and TRBJ2-7; tentatively, D is TRBD2 (6 bases). Germline V CDR1 and CDR2: SGHRS, YFSETQ. V dropped 3 bases and J dropped 7 bases, with 14 bases sitting between them. This CDR3 has 13 amino acids. The DNA of the CDR3 is TGCGCCAGCAGCTGGGGACTTACGGGGGAGCAGTACTTC. Translated, it gives CASSWGLTGEQYF.

This chain's CDR3 is CASSASGTRIEAFF. CDR3 DNA sequence: TGTGCCAGCAGCGCCTCCGGGACACGAATTGAAGCTTTCTTT. The chain is built from TRBV7-9 and TRBJ1-1; a possible D gene is TRBD1 (6 bases). The CDR3 runs to 14 residues. The V gene's germline CDR1 is SEHNR and CDR2 FQNEAQ (reference sequence). Trimming removed 5 bases at V and 7 bases at J, with 17 bases between.

The CDR3 DNA is TGCAGCGTTCACGCGGGAAAGAACTACGAGCAGTACTTC. Its translation: CSVHAGKNYEQYF. The chain carries TRBV29-1 and TRBJ2-7; D is possibly TRBD2 (6 bases). Germline loops: CDR1 SQVTM, CDR2 ANQGSEA. CDR3 length equals 13 residues. The ends were cut back, 5 bases at V and 3 bases at J, with 14 bases in the middle.

The CDR3 nucleotides read TGTGCCAGCAGTTACTCGAAGGGATTCACTGAAGCTTTCTTT. Translated: CASSYSKGFTEAFF. V usage is TRBV6-6 and J usage is TRBJ1-1; no definite D call. Looked up from germline, CDR1 is MNHNY and CDR2 is SVGAGI (reference sequence). Trimming left V 0 bases short and J 4 bases short, with 9 bases between. The CDR3 runs to 14 residues.

J is TRBJ2-7 and V is TRBV4-1, with D hard to call. CDR3 length equals 15 residues. Germline-derived CDR1 and CDR2 are MGHRA and YSYEKL. V lost 0 bases, J lost 4 bases, and 13 bases lay in between. The CDR3: CASSQEGTSVYEQYF. CDR3 in DNA: TGCGCCAGCAGCCAAGAGGGAACCTCCGTTTACGAGCAGTACTTC.

The chain employs TRBV7-9 and TRBJ1-1; no clear D gene. The V end lost 8 bases, the J end lost 1 base, and 8 bases lay between the germline ends. Germline values: CDR1 SEHNR, CDR2 FQNEAQ (reference sequence). The CDR3 loop spans 12 amino acids. The DNA for the CDR3 is TGTGCCAGCCGGGTAACGAACACTGAAGCTTTCTTT. Translated, it gives CASRVTNTEAFF.

The chain uses TRBV4-1 and TRBJ1-1, with 11 bases matching TRBD1. The trim removed 5 bases at V and 4 bases at J, leaving 3 bases unmatched. The germline gives CDR1 MGHRA, CDR2 YSYEKL. The CDR3 is 14 amino acids. DNA for the CDR3: TGCGCCAGCAGCACGGGGACAGGGGGCACTGAAGCTTTCTTT. This translates into CASSTGTGGTEAFF.

The rearrangement uses TRBV19 and TRBJ2-3; 8 bases are a match to TRBD2. This CDR3 spans 17 amino acids. CDR1 is LNHDA and CDR2 is SQIVND in the germline V gene (reference sequence). Unmatched junction bases numbered 13, after V lost 2 bases and J lost 6 bases. The CDR3 region has the DNA TGTGCCAGTAGTATATCGCGAGCGGGGGCCCAAGCCGATACGCAGTATTTT. As protein: CASSISRAGAQADTQYF.

The rearrangement joins TRBV28 to TRBJ1-2, with D hard to call. The CDR3 totals 11 residues. V lost 6 bases and J 2 bases, leaving 4 bases between the germline ends. Germline V CDR1 and CDR2: MDHEN, SYDVKM. CDR3 residues: CASRGNYGYTF. The DNA for the CDR3 is TGTGCCAGCAGGGGAAACTATGGCTACACCTTC.

V usage is TRBV24-1 and J usage is TRBJ2-3, with D perhaps TRBD1 (6 bases). CDR1 and CDR2 (germline): KGHDR, SFDVKD. This CDR3 region has 16 residues. V dropped 7 bases and J dropped 0 bases, with 16 bases sitting between them. CDR3 residues: CATSQGRYASTDTQYF. The CDR3 nucleotides read TGTGCCACCAGCCAGGGGAGATACGCTAGCACAGATACGCAGTATTTT.

The chain joins TRBV24-1 to TRBJ2-1, with unresolved D. CDR3 length: 13 amino acids. Trimming cost V 0 bases and J 9 bases, with 8 bases left between them. Germline assignment: CDR1 KGHDR and CDR2 SFDVKD. The CDR3 nucleotides are TGTGCCACCAGTGATTTGGAATGGGGTGAGCAGTTCTTC. Translating gives CATSDLEWGEQFF.

This chain uses TRBV6-2 or TRBV6-3 with TRBJ1-5; 11 bases agree with TRBD1. The V gene end was trimmed by 4 bases and the J gene end by 4 bases; junction bases not matched to a gene: 6. This CDR3 has 16 residues. Looked up from germline, CDR1 is MNHEY and CDR2 is SVGEGT. The DNA for the CDR3 is TGTGCCAGCAGTTTCCTGGACAGGGGGCGGAATCAGCCCCAGCATTTT. It codes for CASSFLDRGRNQPQHF.

V and J are TRBV19 and TRBJ1-2; maybe TRBD1 (6 bases). V was cut by 1 base and J by 8 bases, with 20 bases left in between. Per germline, CDR1 LNHDA and CDR2 SQIVND (reference sequence). The CDR3 spans 16 residues. DNA for the CDR3: TGTGCCAGTAGTATAGGGACGGGGGCCAGGGCGATCGGCTACACCTTC. Translated: CASSIGTGARAIGYTF.

V gene TRBV9 combines with J gene TRBJ2-1; D is unresolved. CDR1 and CDR2 from the germline V gene are SGDLS and YYNGEE. Between the trimmed V and J ends, which lost 2 bases and 5 bases, there was a span of 2 bases. The CDR3 consists of 11 residues. CDR3 region: CASSVDNEQFF. The CDR3 coding sequence is TGTGCCAGCAGCGTCGACAATGAGCAGTTCTTC.